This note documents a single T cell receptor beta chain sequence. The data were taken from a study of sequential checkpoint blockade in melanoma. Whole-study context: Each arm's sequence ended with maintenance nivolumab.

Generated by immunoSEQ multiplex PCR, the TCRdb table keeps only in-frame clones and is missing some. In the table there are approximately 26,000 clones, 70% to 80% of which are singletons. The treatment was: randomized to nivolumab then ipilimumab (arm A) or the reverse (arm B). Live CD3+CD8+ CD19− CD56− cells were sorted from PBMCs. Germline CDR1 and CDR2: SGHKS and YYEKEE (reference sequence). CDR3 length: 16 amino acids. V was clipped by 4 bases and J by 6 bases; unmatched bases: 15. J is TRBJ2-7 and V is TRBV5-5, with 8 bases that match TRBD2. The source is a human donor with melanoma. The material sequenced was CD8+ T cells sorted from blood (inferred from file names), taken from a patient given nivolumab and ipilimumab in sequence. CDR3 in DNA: TGTGCCAGCAGCCCCCCTTCAGCGGGAGCCAGGGCCGAGCAGTACTTC. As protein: CASSPPSAGARAEQYF.